This section outlines one TCR beta chain sequence together with its context. The junction shows a germline mismatch at one end, possibly a read error. The data originate from a study of neurological immune-mediated disorders. CDR1 and CDR2 (germline): MDHEN, SYDVKM. The CDR3 contains 14 residues. Every sequencing run produced over 190 million TCR-beta sequences that came from 15-18 subjects. TCRdb used MiXCR to reprocess the 5' RACE reads, holding one entry per CDR3 protein. The profile shows about 41,000 distinct CDR3 sequences, 2% to 3% of them singletons. The sequenced sample was PBMCs. The chain joins TRBV28 to TRBJ2-3; 7 nucleotides agree with TRBD1. This TCR was recovered from a man aged 25 to 40 with multiple sclerosis. CDR3 in DNA: TGTGCCAGCAGCACAGGGGTAGGCACAGATAAGCAGTATTTT. Its translation: CASSTGVGTDKQYF.